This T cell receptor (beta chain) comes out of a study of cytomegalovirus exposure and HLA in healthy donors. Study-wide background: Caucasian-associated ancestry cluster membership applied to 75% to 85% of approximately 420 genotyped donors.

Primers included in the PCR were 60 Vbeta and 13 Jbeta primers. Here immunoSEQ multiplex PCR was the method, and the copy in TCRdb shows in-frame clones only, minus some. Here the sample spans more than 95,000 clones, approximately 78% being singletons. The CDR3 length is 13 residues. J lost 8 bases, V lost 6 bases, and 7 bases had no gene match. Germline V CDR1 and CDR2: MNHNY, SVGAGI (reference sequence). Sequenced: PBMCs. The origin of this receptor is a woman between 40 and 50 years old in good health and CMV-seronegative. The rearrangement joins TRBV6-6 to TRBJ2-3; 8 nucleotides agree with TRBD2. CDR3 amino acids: CASRGAGEGTQYF. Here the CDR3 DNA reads TGTGCCAGCAGGGGAGCGGGAGAAGGTACGCAGTATTTT.